The 7 T cell receptor beta chains below come from one sample, sequenced in a study of brain T cells in children with intractable seizures. Time point specified: blood from clinic visit 5 months post-surgery; TSC patient then seizure free. Clones were sequenced by immunoSEQ multiplex PCR, and TCRdb holds only the in-frame ones, with some missing. The profile shows about 350,000 clones, 93% of them singletons. Sequenced here: peripheral blood, sampled about 5 months after surgery. The receptors derive from a boy in the first two years of life with tuberous sclerosis and intractable seizures.

The table lists this clone with a few counts. V and J are TRBV18 and TRBJ2-3; 8 bases map to TRBD1. The CDR3 has 15 amino acids. V was clipped by 4 bases and J by 4 bases; unmatched bases: 7. Germline CDR1 is KGHSH and CDR2 is LQKENI. CDR3 sequence reads: CASSLTTGESDTQYF. In nucleotides, the CDR3 is TGTGCCAGCTCACTCACGACAGGGGAGTCAGATACGCAGTATTTT. Supplemented by reference TRBV18 and TRBJ2-3, the full variable domain reads NAGVMQNPRHLVRRRGQEARLRCSPMKGHSHVYWYRQLPEEGLKFMVYLQKENIIDESGMPKERFSAEFPKEGPSILRIQQVVRGDSAAYFCASSLTTGESDTQYFGPGTRLTVL.

J is TRBJ2-7 and V is TRBV3-1 (or the pseudogene TRBV3-2); D may be TRBD1 or TRBD2 (6 bases each). V dropped 5 bases and J dropped 2 bases, with 10 bases sitting between them. This CDR3 is 13 amino acids long. Germline V gene sequence: CDR1 LGHDT, CDR2 YNNKEL (reference sequence). In DNA, the CDR3 is TGTGCCAGCAGCTATAGGGGGGCCTACGAGCAGTACTTC. It yields the protein CASSYRGAYEQYF.

The chain carries TRBV7-6 and TRBJ1-1; D unresolved. This CDR3 is built from 12 residues. Germline CDR1 SGHVS, CDR2 FNYEAQ. The V end lost 9 bases, the J end lost 3 bases, and 11 bases lay between the germline ends. This CDR3 reads CASRGRDTEAFF. CDR3 DNA: TGTGCCAGTAGAGGGAGGGACACTGAAGCTTTCTTT.

This clone was seen a handful of times. The V gene is TRBV5-1, the J gene TRBJ1-1; D not certain. V was trimmed by 2 bases and J by 11 bases, leaving 22 bases between them. The CDR3 covers 15 residues. Germline V gene lookup returns CDR1 SGHRS and CDR2 YFSETQ. Here the CDR3 reads CASSFLMGSADRAFF. The DNA of the CDR3 is TGCGCCAGCAGCTTTTTGATGGGGTCAGCCGATCGTGCTTTCTTT.

This chain connects TRBV19 to TRBJ1-1; 9 nucleotides line up with TRBD1. This CDR3 has 15 residues. The germline CDR1 and CDR2 sequences are LNHDA and SQIVND (reference sequence). V lost 7 bases and J lost 1; bases outside the gene matches: 7. The CDR3 region has the DNA TGTGCCAGTACCGCTACGACAGGGGGGAACACTGAAGCTTTCTTT. Protein product: CASTATTGGNTEAFF.

The chain combines TRBV12-3 or TRBV12-4 with TRBJ2-2; D remains unclear. CDR3 length: 12 residues. V lost 5 bases and J lost 5, with 6 bases in between. The CDR3 DNA reads TGTGCCAGCAGTCCGCTAACCGGGGAGCTGTTTTTT. Translated: CASSPLTGELFF.

The genes are TRBV6-6 and TRBJ1-5, with D possibly TRBD1 on 5 matching bases. The CDR3 extends over 16 amino acids. V was shortened by 6 bases and J by 2 bases, with 17 bases between the two germline ends. Germline CDR1 MNHNY, CDR2 SVGAGI (reference sequence). CDR3: CASSLADSNGNQPQHF. Written as DNA, the CDR3 is TGTGCCAGCAGCCTAGCCGACAGTAATGGCAATCAGCCCCAGCATTTT.